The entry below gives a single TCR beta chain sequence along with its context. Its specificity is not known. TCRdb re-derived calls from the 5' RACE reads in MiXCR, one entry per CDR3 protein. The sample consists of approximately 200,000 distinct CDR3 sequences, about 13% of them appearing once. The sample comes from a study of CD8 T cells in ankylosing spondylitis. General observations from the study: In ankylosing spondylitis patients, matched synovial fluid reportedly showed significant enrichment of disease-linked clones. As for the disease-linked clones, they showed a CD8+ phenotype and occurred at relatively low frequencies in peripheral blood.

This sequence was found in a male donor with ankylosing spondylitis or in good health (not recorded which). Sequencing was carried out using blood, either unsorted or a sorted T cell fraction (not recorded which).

CDR3 sequence (DNA): TGTGCCAGCACCATCGAAGGCGGGGAGCTGTTTTTT. It is translated as CASTIEGGELFF. The genes are TRBV5-5 and TRBJ2-2; D is undetermined. CDR1 is SGHKS, CDR2 YYEKEE, per germline (reference sequence). Trimming took off 6 bases at V and 7 bases at J, with 10 bases between the two ends. This CDR3 has 12 amino acids.